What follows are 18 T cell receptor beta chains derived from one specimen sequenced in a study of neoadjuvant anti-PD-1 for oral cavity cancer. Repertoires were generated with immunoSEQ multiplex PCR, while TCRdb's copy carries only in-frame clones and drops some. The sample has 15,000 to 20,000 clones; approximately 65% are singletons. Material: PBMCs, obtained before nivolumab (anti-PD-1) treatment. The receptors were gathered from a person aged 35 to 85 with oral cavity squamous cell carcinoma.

In nucleotides, the CDR3 is TGTGCCAGCAGACAGGGTATCAATCAGCCCCAGCATTTT. Translation: CASRQGINQPQHF. This sequence joins TRBV6-6 and TRBJ1-5, with D maybe TRBD1 (6 bases). CDR1 is MNHNY and CDR2 is SVGAGI in the germline V gene (reference sequence). The germline V and J ends were trimmed by 6 bases and 3 bases, with 9 bases remaining between them. This CDR3 spans 13 amino acids.

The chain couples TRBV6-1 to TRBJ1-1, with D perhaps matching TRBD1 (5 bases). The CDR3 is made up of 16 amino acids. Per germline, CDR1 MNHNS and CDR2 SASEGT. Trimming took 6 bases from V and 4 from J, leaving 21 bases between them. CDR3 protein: CASREHPTGGSTEAFF. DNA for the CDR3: TGTGCCAGCAGAGAACACCCCACAGGAGGGAGCACTGAAGCTTTCTTT.

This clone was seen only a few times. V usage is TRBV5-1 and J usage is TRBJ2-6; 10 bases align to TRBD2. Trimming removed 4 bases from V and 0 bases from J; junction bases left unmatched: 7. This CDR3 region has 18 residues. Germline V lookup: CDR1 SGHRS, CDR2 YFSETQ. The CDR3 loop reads CASSTLAGDSSGANVLTF. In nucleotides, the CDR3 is TGCGCCAGCAGCACTCTAGCGGGAGACTCCTCTGGGGCCAACGTCCTGACTTTC.

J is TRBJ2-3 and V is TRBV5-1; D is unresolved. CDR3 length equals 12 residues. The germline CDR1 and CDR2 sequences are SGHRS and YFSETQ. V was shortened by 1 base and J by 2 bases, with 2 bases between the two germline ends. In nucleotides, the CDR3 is TGCGCCAGCAGCTTGCCCACAGATACGCAGTATTTT. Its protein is CASSLPTDTQYF.

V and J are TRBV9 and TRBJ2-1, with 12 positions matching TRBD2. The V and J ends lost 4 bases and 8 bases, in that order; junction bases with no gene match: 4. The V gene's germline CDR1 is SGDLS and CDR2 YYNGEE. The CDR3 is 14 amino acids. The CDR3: CASSPRLAGDEQFF. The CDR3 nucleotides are TGTGCCAGCAGCCCCCGACTAGCGGGAGATGAGCAGTTCTTC.

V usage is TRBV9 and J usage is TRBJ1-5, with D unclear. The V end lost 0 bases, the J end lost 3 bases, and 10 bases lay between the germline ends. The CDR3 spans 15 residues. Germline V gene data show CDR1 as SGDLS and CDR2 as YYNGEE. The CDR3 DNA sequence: TGTGCCAGCAGCGTAGGGCCAGGCCCCAATCAGCCCCAGCATTTT. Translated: CASSVGPGPNQPQHF.

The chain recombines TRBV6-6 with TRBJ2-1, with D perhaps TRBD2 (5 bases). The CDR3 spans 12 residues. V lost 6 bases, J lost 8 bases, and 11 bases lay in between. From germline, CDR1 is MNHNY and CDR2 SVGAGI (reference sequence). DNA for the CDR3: TGTGCCAGCAGCCGAACTAGTTATGAGCAGTTCTTC. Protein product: CASSRTSYEQFF.

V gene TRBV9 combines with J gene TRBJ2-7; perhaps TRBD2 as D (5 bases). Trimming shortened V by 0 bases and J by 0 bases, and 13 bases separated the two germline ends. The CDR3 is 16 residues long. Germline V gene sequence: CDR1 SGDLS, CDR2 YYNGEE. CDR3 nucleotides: TGTGCCAGCAGCGTAGGTCCGGGGAGTGACTCCTACGAGCAGTACTTC. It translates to CASSVGPGSDSYEQYF.

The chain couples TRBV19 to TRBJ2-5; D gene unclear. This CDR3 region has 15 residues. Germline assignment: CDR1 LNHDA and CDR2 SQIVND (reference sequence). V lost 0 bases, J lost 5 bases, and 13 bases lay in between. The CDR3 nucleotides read TGTGCCAGTAGTATAGATGTCGCAGGTAGGGAGACCCAGTACTTC. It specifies CASSIDVAGRETQYF.

DNA of the CDR3: TGTGCCAGCAGTGAAGCGAGGGGACTAGCGGAGATCACAGATACGCAGTATTTT. The encoded protein is CASSEARGLAEITDTQYF. The chain employs TRBV6-1 and TRBJ2-3, with 11 bases fitting TRBD2. This CDR3 is built from 18 residues. Germline CDR1 MNHNS, CDR2 SASEGT. The trim removed 0 bases at V and 2 bases at J, leaving 7 bases unmatched.

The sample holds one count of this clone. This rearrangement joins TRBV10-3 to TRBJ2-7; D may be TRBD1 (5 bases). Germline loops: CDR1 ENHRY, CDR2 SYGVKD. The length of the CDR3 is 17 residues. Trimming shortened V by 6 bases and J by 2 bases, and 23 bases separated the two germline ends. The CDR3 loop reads CAIRTELGRQGTYEQYF. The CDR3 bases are TGTGCCATCAGGACTGAATTAGGACGCCAGGGAACCTACGAGCAGTACTTC.

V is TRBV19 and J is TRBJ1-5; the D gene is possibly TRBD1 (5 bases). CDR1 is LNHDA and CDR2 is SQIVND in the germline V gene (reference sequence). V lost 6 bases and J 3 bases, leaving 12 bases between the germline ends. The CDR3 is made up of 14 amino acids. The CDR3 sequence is CASSPRDFNQPQHF. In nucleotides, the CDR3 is TGTGCCAGTAGCCCTCGGGACTTCAATCAGCCCCAGCATTTT.

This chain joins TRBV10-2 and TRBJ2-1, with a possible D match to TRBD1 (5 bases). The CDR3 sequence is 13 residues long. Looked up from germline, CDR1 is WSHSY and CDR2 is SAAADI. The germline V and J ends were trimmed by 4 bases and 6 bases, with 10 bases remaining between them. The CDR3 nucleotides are TGCGCCAGCAGTGTCGACAGACTCAATGAGCAGTTCTTC. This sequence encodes CASSVDRLNEQFF.

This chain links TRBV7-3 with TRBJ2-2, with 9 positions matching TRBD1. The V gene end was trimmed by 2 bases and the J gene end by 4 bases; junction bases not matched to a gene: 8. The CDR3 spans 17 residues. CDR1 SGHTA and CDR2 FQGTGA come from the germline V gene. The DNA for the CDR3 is TGTGCCAGCAGCTTACGGGCCGGGACAGGGACCACCGGGGAGCTGTTTTTT. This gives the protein CASSLRAGTGTTGELFF.

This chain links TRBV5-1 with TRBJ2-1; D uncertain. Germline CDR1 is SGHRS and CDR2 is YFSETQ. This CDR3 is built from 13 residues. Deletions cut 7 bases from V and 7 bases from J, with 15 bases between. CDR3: CASGEELGNEQFF. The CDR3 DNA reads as TGCGCCAGCGGCGAGGAGTTGGGGAATGAGCAGTTCTTC.

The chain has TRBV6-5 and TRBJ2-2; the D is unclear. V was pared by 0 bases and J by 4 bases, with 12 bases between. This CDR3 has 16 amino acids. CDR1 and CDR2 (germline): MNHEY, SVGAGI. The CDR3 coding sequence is TGTGCCAGCAGTTACTCGCCGGCCGGTATCACCGGGGAGCTGTTTTTT. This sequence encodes CASSYSPAGITGELFF.

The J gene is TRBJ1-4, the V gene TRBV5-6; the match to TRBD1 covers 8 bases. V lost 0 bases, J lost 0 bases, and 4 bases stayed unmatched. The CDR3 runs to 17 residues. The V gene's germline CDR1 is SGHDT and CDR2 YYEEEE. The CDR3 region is CASSLGQGTATNEKLFF. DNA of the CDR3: TGTGCCAGCAGCTTGGGACAGGGGACAGCAACTAATGAAAAACTGTTTTTT.

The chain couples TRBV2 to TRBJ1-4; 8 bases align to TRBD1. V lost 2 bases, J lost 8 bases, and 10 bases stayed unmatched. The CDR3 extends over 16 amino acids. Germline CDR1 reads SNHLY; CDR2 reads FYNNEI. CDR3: CASSESLGQGGEKLFF. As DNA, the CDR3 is TGTGCCAGCAGTGAATCCTTAGGACAGGGAGGGGAAAAACTGTTTTTT.